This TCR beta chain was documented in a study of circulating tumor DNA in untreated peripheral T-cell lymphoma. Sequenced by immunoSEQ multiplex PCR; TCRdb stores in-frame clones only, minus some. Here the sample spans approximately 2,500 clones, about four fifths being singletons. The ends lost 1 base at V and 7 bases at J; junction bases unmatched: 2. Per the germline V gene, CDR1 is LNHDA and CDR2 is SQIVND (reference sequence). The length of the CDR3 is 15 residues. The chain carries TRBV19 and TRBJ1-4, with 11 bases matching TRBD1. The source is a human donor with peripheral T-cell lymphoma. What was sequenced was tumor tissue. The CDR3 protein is CASSIGGQGAEKLFF. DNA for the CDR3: TGTGCCAGTAGTATAGGCGGACAGGGGGCTGAAAAACTGTTTTTT. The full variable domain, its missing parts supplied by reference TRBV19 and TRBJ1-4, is DGGITQSPKYLFRKEGQNVTLSCEQNLNHDAMYWYRQDPGQGLRLIYYSQIVNDFQKGDIAEGYSVSREKKESFPLTVTSAQKNPTAFYLCASSIGGQGAEKLFFGSGTQLSVL.